Below, 18 T cell receptor beta chains from the same sample are listed, as sequenced in a study of OX40 agonist ivuxolimab in advanced cancers. TCRdb keeps only in-frame clones here, not all; method: immunoSEQ multiplex PCR. The data show around 44,000 clones, more than 75% seen once. The source was CD4+ or CD8+ T cells sorted from blood, collected in a trial of the OX40 agonist ivuxolimab. Source of these receptors: an adult with an advanced solid tumor such as melanoma, head and neck, liver or kidney cancer.

The J gene is TRBJ2-5, the V gene TRBV5-4, with TRBD2 matching 16 bases. This CDR3 contains 17 residues. J gave up 1 base and V 5 bases, and 5 bases lay outside the gene matches. Germline V gene sequence: CDR1 SGHNT, CDR2 YYREEE (reference sequence). The CDR3 here is CASRPGLAGGSQETQYF. In nucleotides, the CDR3 is TGTGCCAGCAGACCGGGACTAGCGGGAGGGTCCCAAGAGACCCAGTACTTC.

The sample holds one count of this clone. The rearrangement links TRBV11-2 to TRBJ2-7, with D possibly matching TRBD2 (8 bases). Trimming took 5 bases from V and 2 from J, leaving 16 bases between them. The CDR3 totals 15 residues. Germline V gene sequence: CDR1 SGHAT, CDR2 FQNNGV. The CDR3 here is CASSPTGGGPYEQYF. As DNA, the CDR3 is TGTGCCAGCAGCCCCACGGGAGGGGGCCCCTACGAGCAGTACTTC.

The gene calls are TRBV5-1 and TRBJ2-1; D is tentatively TRBD1 or TRBD2 (5 bases each). Germline loops: CDR1 SGHRS, CDR2 YFSETQ. Trimming pared 10 bases from V and 9 bases from J, leaving 14 bases between. The CDR3 contains 11 residues. This chain's CDR3 is CASSPGREQFF. The CDR3 DNA is TGCGCCTCCTCCCCGGGGCGTGAGCAGTTCTTC.

In DNA form, the CDR3 reads TGTGCCAGCTCACCGAGGGGTGGTAGGGGGTTGCAGCCCCAGCATTTT. Amino acids: CASSPRGGRGLQPQHF. This chain connects TRBV18 to TRBJ1-5, with D possibly TRBD1 on 6 matching bases. V lost 3 bases to trimming and J lost 7 bases, with 19 bases between them. This CDR3 comprises 16 residues. The germline CDR1 and CDR2 sequences are KGHSH and LQKENI.

The CDR3 DNA follows: TGTGCCAGCCAAGACGGGAGACAGGGGACAAGACAGCCCCAGCATTTT. It codes for CASQDGRQGTRQPQHF. This chain links TRBV28 with TRBJ1-5, with 8 bases matching TRBD1. Trimming removed 8 bases from V and 7 bases from J; junction bases left unmatched: 16. The CDR3 length is 16 residues. Germline loops: CDR1 MDHEN, CDR2 SYDVKM.

This sequence joins TRBV29-1 and TRBJ2-4, with TRBD2 matching 7 bases. There are 15 residues in the CDR3. Germline V gives CDR1 SQVTM, CDR2 ANQGSEA. Trimming cost V 1 base and J 6 bases; bases outside gene matches: 9. The CDR3 region has the DNA TGCAGCGTTGAAGGTTCGGGCGGGAGACTAAACATTCAGTACTTC. As protein: CSVEGSGGRLNIQYF. Combining the CDR3 with reference TRBV29-1 and TRBJ2-4 gives the whole variable domain SAVISQKPSRDICQRGTSLTIQCQVDSQVTMMFWYRQQPGQSLTLIATANQGSEATYESGFVIDKFPISRPNLTFSTLTVSNMSPEDSSIYLCSVEGSGGRLNIQYFGAGTRLSVL.

This chain uses TRBV7-8 with TRBJ2-2; 10 positions match TRBD1. V lost 5 bases to trimming and J lost 1 base; unmatched junction nucleotides: 4. The CDR3 loop spans 16 amino acids. The germline V gene encodes CDR1 SGHVS and CDR2 FQNEAQ. DNA of the CDR3: TGTGCCAGCAGCCCACGGGACAGGGGGAACACCGGGGAGCTGTTTTTT. This encodes CASSPRDRGNTGELFF.

The chain has TRBV4-2 and TRBJ1-2, with D unclear. Per the germline V gene, CDR1 is LGHNA and CDR2 is YNFKEQ. V dropped 1 base and J dropped 2 bases, with 11 bases sitting between them. This CDR3 has 15 amino acids. In nucleotides, the CDR3 is TGTGCCAGCAGCCAAGTGTTAGAAAAAAACTATGGCTACACCTTC. This encodes CASSQVLEKNYGYTF.

V gene TRBV9 combines with J gene TRBJ2-2; no clear D. With 0 bases removed from V and 6 bases from J, the gap between germline ends came to 12 bases. Germline CDR1 SGDLS, CDR2 YYNGEE. The CDR3 length is 15 residues. CDR3 region: CASSVGDSQAGELFF. The CDR3 nucleotides are TGTGCCAGCAGCGTAGGAGACTCCCAAGCCGGGGAGCTGTTTTTT.

This chain joins TRBV29-1 and TRBJ1-4; D is unclear. CDR1 is SQVTM and CDR2 is ANQGSEA in the germline V gene. The length of the CDR3 is 13 residues. V was shortened by 3 bases and J by 5 bases, with 10 bases between the two germline ends. This chain's CDR3 is CSVEEGINEKLFF. The CDR3 coding sequence is TGCAGCGTTGAGGAGGGAATCAATGAAAAACTGTTTTTT.

V is TRBV9 and J is TRBJ2-2, with 8 bases identical to TRBD1. Looked up from germline, CDR1 is SGDLS and CDR2 is YYNGEE. There are 16 residues in the CDR3. The trim removed 2 bases at V and 7 bases at J, leaving 10 bases unmatched. The CDR3 region has the DNA TGTGCCAGCAGCGTCAGGGGGCAGGATTTGGTCGGGGAGCTGTTTTTT. Protein: CASSVRGQDLVGELFF.

The V gene is TRBV30, the J gene TRBJ1-1; D unclear. Trimming took 3 bases from V and 0 from J, leaving 14 bases between them. This CDR3 region has 15 residues. Germline loops: CDR1 GTSNPN, CDR2 SVGIG (reference sequence). The DNA for the CDR3 is TGTGCCTGGAGAGACTCTGCGCGGGTGAACACTGAAGCTTTCTTT. Protein sequence: CAWRDSARVNTEAFF.

The chain is built from TRBV4-2 and TRBJ2-7; TRBD2 matches at 7 bases. The CDR3 covers 19 residues. Per germline, CDR1 LGHNA and CDR2 YNFKEQ. Unmatched junction bases numbered 15, after V lost 1 base and J lost 0 bases. The CDR3 sequence is CASSQGDLWGGLNSYEQYF. The CDR3, as DNA: TGTGCCAGCAGCCAAGGTGACCTGTGGGGGGGACTGAACTCCTACGAGCAGTACTTC.

The rearrangement joins TRBV6-6 to TRBJ2-2; D unclear. Trimming removed 8 bases at V and 4 bases at J, with 17 bases between. This CDR3 has 15 amino acids. The germline CDR1 and CDR2 sequences are MNHNY and SVGAGI (reference sequence). Here the CDR3 reads CASGLTTIRTGELFF. CDR3 sequence (DNA): TGTGCCAGCGGTCTAACGACAATCCGCACCGGGGAGCTGTTTTTT.

The V and J genes are TRBV15 and TRBJ2-2; 14 nucleotides match TRBD2. Trimming removed 4 bases from V and 6 bases from J; junction bases left unmatched: 4. CDR1 is LNHNV, CDR2 YYDKDF, per germline (reference sequence). This CDR3 region has 16 residues. The DNA of the CDR3 is TGTGCCACCAGCAAGACTAGCGGGGGGGCCCCCGGGGAGCTGTTTTTT. It is translated as CATSKTSGGAPGELFF.

The V and J genes are TRBV11-3 and TRBJ2-7, with 11 bases identical to TRBD2. The length of the CDR3 is 12 residues. V was clipped by 5 bases and J by 7 bases; unmatched bases: 1. Germline V lookup: CDR1 SGHNT, CDR2 YENEEA. CDR3 sequence reads: CASSRTSGEQYF. The CDR3 DNA sequence: TGTGCCAGCAGCCGGACTAGCGGGGAGCAGTACTTC.

V is TRBV5-5 and J is TRBJ2-7; no definite D call. This CDR3 has 12 residues. V gave up 2 bases and J gave up 1 base, with 4 bases separating them. Germline CDR1 and CDR2: SGHKS and YYEKEE (reference sequence). In nucleotides, the CDR3 is TGTGCCAGCAGCTTCATGTCCTACGAGCAGTACTTC. Its protein is CASSFMSYEQYF.

V gene TRBV6-5 combines with J gene TRBJ1-1; D remains unclear. The V end was cut by 2 bases, the J end by 7 bases, with 5 bases between. Germline V CDR1 and CDR2: MNHEY, SVGAGI. This CDR3 spans 11 amino acids. The CDR3 loop reads CASSYLYEAFF. The DNA of the CDR3 is TGTGCCAGCAGTTACCTCTATGAAGCTTTCTTT.